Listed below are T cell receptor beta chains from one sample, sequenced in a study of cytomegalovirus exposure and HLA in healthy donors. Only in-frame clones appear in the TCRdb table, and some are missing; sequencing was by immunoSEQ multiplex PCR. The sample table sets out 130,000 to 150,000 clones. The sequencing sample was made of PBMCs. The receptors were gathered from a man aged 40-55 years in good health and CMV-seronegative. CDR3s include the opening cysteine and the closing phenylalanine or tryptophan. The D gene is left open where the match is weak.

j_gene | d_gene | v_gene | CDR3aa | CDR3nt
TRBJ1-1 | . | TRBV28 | CAHRPGGYTEAFF | TGTGCCCACCGGCCGGGGGGGTACACTGAAGCTTTCTTT
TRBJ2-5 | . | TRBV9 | CASSVGTVQETQYF | TGTGCCAGCAGCGTAGGGACTGTCCAAGAGACCCAGTACTTC
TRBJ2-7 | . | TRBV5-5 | CASSPLISRTGFPSYEQYF | TGTGCCAGCAGCCCATTAATTTCCCGAACAGGGTTCCCCTCCTACGAGCAGTACTTC
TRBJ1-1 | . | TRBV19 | CASSIGEGTEAFF | TGTGCCAGTAGTATAGGGGAGGGCACTGAAGCTTTCTTT
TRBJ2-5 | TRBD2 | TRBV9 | CASSSRGGASETQYF | TGTGCCAGCAGCTCCCGCGGGGGGGCCAGCGAGACCCAGTACTTC
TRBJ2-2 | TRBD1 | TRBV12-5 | CASGLRTGNTGELFF | TGTGCTAGTGGGCTCCGGACAGGGAACACCGGGGAGCTGTTTTTT
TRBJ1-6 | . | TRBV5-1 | CASSPREWSSSYNSPLHF | TGCGCCAGCAGCCCTCGAGAGTGGAGTAGCTCCTATAATTCACCCCTCCACTTT
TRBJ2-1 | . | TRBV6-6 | CASTPQGYNEQFF | TGTGCCAGCACTCCCCAGGGATACAATGAGCAGTTCTTC
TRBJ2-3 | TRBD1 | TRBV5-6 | CASSLHRGSLTDTQYF | TGTGCCAGCAGCTTGCACAGGGGATCCCTCACAGATACGCAGTATTTT
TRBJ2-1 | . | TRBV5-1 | CASSLAGEFEQFF | TGCGCCAGCAGCTTGGCCGGGGAGTTTGAGCAGTTCTTC
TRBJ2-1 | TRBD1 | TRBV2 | CASSRTGLDEQFF | TGTGCCAGCAGTCGGACAGGGCTCGATGAGCAGTTCTTC
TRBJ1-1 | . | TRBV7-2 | CASSLERSNTEAFF | TGTGCCAGCAGCTTAGAACGGTCGAACACTGAAGCTTTCTTT
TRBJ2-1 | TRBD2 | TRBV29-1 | CSVAGTSGAVSNEQFF | TGCAGCGTTGCTGGGACTAGCGGGGCGGTGAGCAATGAGCAGTTCTTC
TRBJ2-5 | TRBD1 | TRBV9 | CASSVGTVQETQYF | TGTGCCAGCAGCGTCGGGACAGTCCAAGAGACCCAGTACTTC
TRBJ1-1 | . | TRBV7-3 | CASSLTGRTTSNTEAFF | TGTGCCAGCAGCTTAACTGGTCGGACAACTTCGAACACTGAAGCTTTCTTT
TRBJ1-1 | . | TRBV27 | CASKPGHSGVGMTEAFF | TGTGCCAGCAAGCCCGGCCACTCAGGGGTGGGGATGACTGAAGCTTTCTTT
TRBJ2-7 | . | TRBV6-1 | CASSAGPYSRTHLYEQYF | TGTGCCAGCAGTGCAGGCCCTTACAGCAGGACACACCTCTACGAGCAGTACTTC
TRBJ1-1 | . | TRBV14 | CASSQDVSGGEASF | TGTGCCAGCAGCCAAGATGTATCGGGGGGTGAAGCTTCCTTT
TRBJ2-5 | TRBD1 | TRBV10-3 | CAISDGTGVGEQYF | TGTGCCATCAGTGACGGGACAGGGGTAGGGGAGCAGTACTTC
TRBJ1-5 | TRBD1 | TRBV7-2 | CASSSLTGDQPQHF | TGTGCCAGCAGCTCGCTGACAGGGGACCAGCCCCAGCATTTT
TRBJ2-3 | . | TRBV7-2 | CASSLVAGAGTDTQYF | TGTGCCAGCAGCTTAGTGGCGGGGGCCGGCACAGATACGCAGTATTTT
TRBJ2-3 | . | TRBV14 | CASSQVSSTDTQYF | TGTGCCAGCAGCCAAGTTAGTAGCACAGATACGCAGTATTTT
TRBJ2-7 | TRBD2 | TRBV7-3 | CASSLTSSGVYEQYF | TGTGCCAGCAGCTTAACGTCTAGCGGTGTCTACGAGCAGTACTTC
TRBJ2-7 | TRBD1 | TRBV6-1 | CASSEVQQGLSEQYF | TGTGCCAGCAGTGAAGTTCAACAGGGGCTCAGCGAGCAGTACTTC
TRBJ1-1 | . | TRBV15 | CATSRGGSSTEAFF | TGTGCCACCAGCAGAGGCGGCTCTTCCACTGAAGCTTTCTTT
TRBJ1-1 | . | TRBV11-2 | CASRPGLLKETEAFF | TGTGCCAGCAGGCCAGGGTTACTGAAAGAGACTGAAGCTTTCTTT
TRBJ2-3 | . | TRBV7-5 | CVRSPGTSGGVWATQYF | TGTGTCAGAAGCCCCGGGACTAGCGGGGGGGTCTGGGCTACGCAGTATTTT
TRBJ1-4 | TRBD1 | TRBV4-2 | CASSPGTVGEWEKLFF | TGTGCCAGCAGCCCAGGGACAGTGGGAGAATGGGAAAAACTGTTTTTT
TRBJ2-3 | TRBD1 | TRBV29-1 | CSVTTGGRTDTQYF | TGCAGCGTGACGACAGGGGGTAGGACAGACACGCAGTATTTT
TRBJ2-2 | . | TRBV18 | CASSPEGPNTGELFF | TGTGCCAGCTCACCGGAGGGACCAAACACCGGGGAGCTGTTTTTT
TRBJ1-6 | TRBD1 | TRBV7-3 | CASSRGQDNSPLHF | TGTGCCAGCAGCCGGGGACAGGACAATTCACCCCTCCACTTT
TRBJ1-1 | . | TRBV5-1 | CASSFGGGGDTEAFF | TGCGCCAGCAGCTTTGGCGGGGGGGGTGACACTGAAGCTTTCTTT
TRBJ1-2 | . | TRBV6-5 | CASSPAGGRGYTF | TGTGCCAGCAGCCCCGCGGGGGGGCGAGGCTACACCTTC
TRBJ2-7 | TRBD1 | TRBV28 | CASRLTTGRYEQYF | TGTGCCAGCAGGTTGACGACAGGGCGTTACGAGCAGTACTTC
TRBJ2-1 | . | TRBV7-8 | CASSSTAGTGYNEQFF | TGTGCCAGCAGCTCGACGGCAGGGACTGGCTACAATGAGCAGTTCTTC
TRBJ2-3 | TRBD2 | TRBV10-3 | CASRPGLAADTQYF | TGTGCCAGCCGCCCGGGACTAGCGGCCGATACGCAGTATTTT
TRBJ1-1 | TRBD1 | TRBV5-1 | CASSLGQGGLGLGSEAFF | TGCGCCAGCAGCTTGGGACAGGGTGGCTTGGGCTTGGGGTCTGAAGCTTTCTTT
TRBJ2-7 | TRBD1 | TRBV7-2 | CASSSRGNRYEQYF | TGTGCCAGCAGCTCCAGGGGGAATCGGTACGAGCAGTACTTC
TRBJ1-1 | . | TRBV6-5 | CATQQNTEAFF | TGTGCCACCCAACAGAACACTGAAGCTTTCTTT
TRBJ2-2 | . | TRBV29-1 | CSVEGRGVANTGELFF | TGCAGCGTTGAAGGTCGCGGGGTCGCGAACACCGGGGAGCTGTTTTTT
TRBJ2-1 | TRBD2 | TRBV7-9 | CASSLAGTSGADEQFF | TGTGCCAGCAGCTTAGCTGGGACTAGCGGGGCAGATGAGCAGTTCTTC
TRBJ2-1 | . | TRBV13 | CASSSYYNEQFF | TGTGCCAGCAGCTCCTACTACAATGAGCAGTTCTTC
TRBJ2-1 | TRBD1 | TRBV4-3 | CASSRDPPQGASYNEQFF | TGCGCCAGCAGCCGAGACCCTCCGCAGGGGGCCTCCTACAATGAGCAGTTCTTC
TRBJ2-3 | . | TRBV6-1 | CASSVTGTDTQYF | TGTGCCAGCAGTGTGACAGGCACAGATACGCAGTATTTT
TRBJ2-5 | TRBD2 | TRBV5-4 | CASSKISSGGPETQYF | TGTGCCAGCAGCAAAATAAGCAGCGGGGGGCCGGAGACCCAGTACTTC
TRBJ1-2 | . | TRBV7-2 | CASSLQVGVLGANYGYTF | TGTGCCAGCAGCTTACAAGTAGGTGTGCTGGGGGCGAACTATGGCTACACCTTC
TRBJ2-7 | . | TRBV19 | CASSMGTAGPYEQYF | TGTGCCAGTAGTATGGGGACTGCGGGCCCTTACGAGCAGTACTTC
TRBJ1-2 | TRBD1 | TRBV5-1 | CASSLGDSAYGYTF | TGCGCCAGCAGCTTGGGGGACAGCGCCTATGGCTACACCTTC
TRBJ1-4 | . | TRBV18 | CASSPRRDEKLFF | TGTGCCAGCTCACCACGCAGGGATGAAAAACTGTTTTTT
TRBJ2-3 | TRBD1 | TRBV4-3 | CASSLETGSTDTQYF | TGCGCCAGCAGTCTGGAGACAGGGAGCACAGATACGCAGTATTTT
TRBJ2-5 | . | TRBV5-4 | CASSRGGLIVQETQYF | TGTGCCAGCAGCCGGGGTGGCTTGATAGTCCAAGAGACCCAGTACTTC
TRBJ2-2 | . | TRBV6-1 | CASRQGGGVTGELFF | TGTGCCAGCAGACAAGGGGGAGGGGTCACCGGGGAGCTGTTTTTT
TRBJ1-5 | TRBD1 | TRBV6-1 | CASSGDSRNQPQHF | TGTGCCAGCAGTGGGGACAGCCGCAATCAGCCCCAGCATTTT
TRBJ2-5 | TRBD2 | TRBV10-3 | CAISESGTSVETQYF | TGTGCCATCAGTGAGTCAGGGACTAGCGTTGAGACCCAGTACTTC
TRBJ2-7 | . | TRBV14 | CASSPLGGSSYEQYF | TGTGCCAGCAGCCCACTCGGGGGAAGCTCCTACGAGCAGTACTTC
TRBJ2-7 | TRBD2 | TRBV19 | CASSGGLDSSYEQYF | TGTGCCAGTAGTGGAGGACTAGACAGCTCCTACGAGCAGTACTTC
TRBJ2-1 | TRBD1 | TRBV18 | CASSPPSQGTGEQFF | TGTGCCAGCTCACCACCCTCACAGGGGACGGGAGAGCAGTTCTTC